The present T cell receptor beta chain was sequenced within a study of shared clonotypes between healthy human individuals. Overall study context: A couple of women and a few men aged 18 to 49 made up the donors. Findings of the study overall: Sampling was confined to blood; repertoires within tissues likely differ.

TCRdb keeps only in-frame clones here, not all; method: immunoSEQ multiplex PCR. The table includes roughly 490,000 clones, 79% detected once. Losses at the gene ends were 0 bases for V and 10 bases for J; bases not matched to a gene: 11. The CDR3 has 16 amino acids. CDR1 is MNHNY, CDR2 SVGAGI, per germline (reference sequence). Regarding this clone: What it binds is unknown.

The sequence derives from a woman aged 40 to 55 in good health. Some clones in this sample may be carry-over from other donors' samples. The chain recombines TRBV6-6 with TRBJ2-1; 8 bases are shared with TRBD1. The sequenced sample consisted of PBMCs. CDR3 sequence reads: CASSYSSSGQGKEQFF. The CDR3 DNA reads TGTGCCAGCAGTTACTCGAGTAGTGGACAGGGAAAGGAGCAGTTCTTC.